This TCR beta chain was recovered during a study of blood T cells in healthy people across ages. Study results and caveats: Total diversity from one million sequenced T cells was likely underestimated. TCR beta diversity correlated strongly with naive T cell percentage.

Peripheral blood was drawn, approximately 9.5 milliliters per donor. It was with a sample-barcoded 5' primer and a J-beta primer mix that a second PCR of roughly 6 to 12 cycles was run. The yield of each sample was at least 3 million CDR3-containing paired-end reads. TCRdb independently ran MiXCR on the 5' RACE reads; one entry per CDR3 protein. The sample gives 800,000 or so distinct CDR3 sequences, about half of which show up once; less than 20% is in the top ten. Comment on this clonotype: As yet, its antigen is unknown.

This TCR derives from a man aged 80 or over in good health. Sequencing was done on a sample of blood.

The CDR3 here is CASSRNAEGGYEQYF. The CDR3 nucleotides are TGTGCCAGCAGTCGAAACGCGGAAGGGGGGTACGAGCAGTACTTC. V and J are TRBV12-3 or TRBV12-4 and TRBJ2-5; perhaps D is TRBD1 or TRBD2 (6 bases each). The J call is in doubt because the DNA end fits TRBJ2-7 better. The CDR3 has 15 residues.